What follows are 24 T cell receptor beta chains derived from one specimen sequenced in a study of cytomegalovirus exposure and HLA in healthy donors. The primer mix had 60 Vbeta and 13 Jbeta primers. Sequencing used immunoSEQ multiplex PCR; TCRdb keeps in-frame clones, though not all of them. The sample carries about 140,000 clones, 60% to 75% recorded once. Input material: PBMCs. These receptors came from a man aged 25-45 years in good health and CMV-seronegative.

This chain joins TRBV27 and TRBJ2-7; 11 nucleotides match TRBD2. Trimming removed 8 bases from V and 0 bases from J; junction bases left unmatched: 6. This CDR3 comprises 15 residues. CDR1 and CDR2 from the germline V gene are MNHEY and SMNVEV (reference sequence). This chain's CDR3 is CASGSSGGSSYEQYF. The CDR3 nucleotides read TGTGCCAGCGGATCTAGCGGGGGGAGCTCCTACGAGCAGTACTTC.

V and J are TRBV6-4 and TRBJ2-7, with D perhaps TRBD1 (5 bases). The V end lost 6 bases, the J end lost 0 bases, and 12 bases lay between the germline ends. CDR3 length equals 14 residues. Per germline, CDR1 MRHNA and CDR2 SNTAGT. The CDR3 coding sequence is TGTGCCAGCAGCCGCCAGGGCAGCTCCTACGAGCAGTACTTC. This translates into CASSRQGSSYEQYF.

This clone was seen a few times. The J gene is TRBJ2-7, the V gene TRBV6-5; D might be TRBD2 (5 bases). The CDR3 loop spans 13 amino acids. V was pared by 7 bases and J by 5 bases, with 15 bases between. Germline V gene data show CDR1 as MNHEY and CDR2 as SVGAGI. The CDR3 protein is CASTDGVVHEQYF. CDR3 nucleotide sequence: TGTGCCAGCACCGACGGGGTAGTCCACGAGCAGTACTTC.

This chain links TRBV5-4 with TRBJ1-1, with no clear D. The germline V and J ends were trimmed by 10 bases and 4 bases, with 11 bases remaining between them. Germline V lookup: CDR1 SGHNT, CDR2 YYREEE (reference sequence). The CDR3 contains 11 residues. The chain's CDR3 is CAAEKGTEAFF. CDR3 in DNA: TGTGCCGCGGAAAAAGGCACTGAAGCTTTCTTT.

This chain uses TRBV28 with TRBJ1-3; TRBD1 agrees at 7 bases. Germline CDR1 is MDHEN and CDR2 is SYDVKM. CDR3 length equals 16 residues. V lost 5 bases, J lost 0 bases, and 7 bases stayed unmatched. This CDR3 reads CASSLTGDSSGNTIYF. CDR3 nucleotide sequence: TGTGCCAGCAGTCTAACAGGGGACTCCTCTGGAAACACCATATATTTT.

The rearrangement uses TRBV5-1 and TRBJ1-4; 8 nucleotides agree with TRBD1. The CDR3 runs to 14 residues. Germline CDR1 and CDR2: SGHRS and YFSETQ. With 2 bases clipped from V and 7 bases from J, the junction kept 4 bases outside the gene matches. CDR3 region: CASSFDRGREKLFF. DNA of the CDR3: TGCGCCAGCAGCTTCGACAGGGGTCGTGAAAAACTGTTTTTT.

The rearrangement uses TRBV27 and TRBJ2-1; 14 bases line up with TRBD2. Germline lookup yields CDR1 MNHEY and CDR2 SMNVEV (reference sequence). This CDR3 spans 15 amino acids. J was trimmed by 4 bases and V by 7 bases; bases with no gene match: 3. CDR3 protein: CASIRLAGGYNEQFF. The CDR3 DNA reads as TGTGCCAGCATCCGACTAGCGGGGGGGTACAATGAGCAGTTCTTC.

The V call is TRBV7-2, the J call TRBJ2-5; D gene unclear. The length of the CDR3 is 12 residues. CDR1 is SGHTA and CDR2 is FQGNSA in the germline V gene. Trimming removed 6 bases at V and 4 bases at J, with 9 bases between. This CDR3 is CASSFVRETQYF. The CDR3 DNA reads TGTGCCAGCAGTTTCGTCCGAGAGACCCAGTACTTC.

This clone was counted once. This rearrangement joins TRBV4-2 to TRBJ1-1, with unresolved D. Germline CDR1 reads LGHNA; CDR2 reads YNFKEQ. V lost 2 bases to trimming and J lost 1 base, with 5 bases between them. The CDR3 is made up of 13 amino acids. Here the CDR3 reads CASSQTANTEAFF. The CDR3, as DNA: TGTGCCAGCAGCCAAACAGCGAACACTGAAGCTTTCTTT.

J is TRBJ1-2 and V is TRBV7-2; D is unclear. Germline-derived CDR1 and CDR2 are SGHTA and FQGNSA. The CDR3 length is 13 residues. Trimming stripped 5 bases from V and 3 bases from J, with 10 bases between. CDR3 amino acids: CASSRAEDYGYTF. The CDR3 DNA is TGTGCCAGCAGCCGGGCGGAGGACTATGGCTACACCTTC.

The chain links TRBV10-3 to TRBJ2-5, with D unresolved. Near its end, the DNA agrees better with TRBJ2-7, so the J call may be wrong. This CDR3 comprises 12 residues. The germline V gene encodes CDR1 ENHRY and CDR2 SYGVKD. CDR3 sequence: CAISEASYEQYF. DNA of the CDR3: TGTGCCATCAGTGAAGCGTCCTACGAGCAGTACTTC.

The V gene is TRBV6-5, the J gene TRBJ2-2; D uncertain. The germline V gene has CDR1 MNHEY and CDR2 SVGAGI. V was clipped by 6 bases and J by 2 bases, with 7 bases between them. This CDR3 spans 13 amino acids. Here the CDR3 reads CASSQFNTGELFF. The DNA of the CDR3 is TGTGCCAGCAGCCAGTTCAACACCGGGGAGCTGTTTTTT.

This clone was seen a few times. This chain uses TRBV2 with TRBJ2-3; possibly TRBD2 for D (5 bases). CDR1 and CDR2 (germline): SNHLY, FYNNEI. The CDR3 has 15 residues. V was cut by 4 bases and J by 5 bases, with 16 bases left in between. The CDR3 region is CASSGGVGVRDTQYF. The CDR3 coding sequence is TGTGCCAGCAGTGGCGGAGTCGGGGTACGAGATACGCAGTATTTT.

Written as DNA, the CDR3 is TGTGCCAACAGGGCGGCTGACTATGGCTACACCTTC. It encodes CANRAADYGYTF. This chain links TRBV28 with TRBJ1-2; possibly TRBD1 for D (6 bases). Germline V gives CDR1 MDHEN, CDR2 SYDVKM. Trimming took off 10 bases at V and 3 bases at J, with 12 bases between the two ends. This CDR3 spans 12 amino acids.

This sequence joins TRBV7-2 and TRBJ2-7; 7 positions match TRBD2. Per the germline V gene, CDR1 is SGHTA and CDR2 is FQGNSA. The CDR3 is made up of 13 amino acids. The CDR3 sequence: CAGGSGPPGEQYF. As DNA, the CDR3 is TGTGCGGGGGGGAGCGGGCCACCGGGGGAGCAGTACTTC.

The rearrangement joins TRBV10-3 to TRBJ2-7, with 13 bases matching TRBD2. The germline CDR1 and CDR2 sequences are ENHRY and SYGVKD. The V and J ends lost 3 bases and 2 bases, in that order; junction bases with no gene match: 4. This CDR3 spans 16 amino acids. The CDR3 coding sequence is TGTGCCATCAGTGACCCCGGGACTAGCGGGACCTACGAGCAGTACTTC. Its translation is CAISDPGTSGTYEQYF.

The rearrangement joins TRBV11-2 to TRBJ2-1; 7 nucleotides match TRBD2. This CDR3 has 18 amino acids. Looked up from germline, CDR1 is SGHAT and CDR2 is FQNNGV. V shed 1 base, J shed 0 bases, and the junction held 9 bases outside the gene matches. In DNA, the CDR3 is TGTGCCAGCAGCTTAGGGGGCGCGGGGGAGAGCTCCTACAATGAGCAGTTCTTC. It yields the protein CASSLGGAGESSYNEQFF.

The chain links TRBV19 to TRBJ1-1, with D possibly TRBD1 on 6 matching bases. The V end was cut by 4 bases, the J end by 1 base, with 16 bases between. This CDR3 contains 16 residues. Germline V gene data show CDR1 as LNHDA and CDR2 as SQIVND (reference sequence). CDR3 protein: CASSNRDTVKNTEAFF. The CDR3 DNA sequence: TGTGCCAGTAGTAACCGGGACACCGTAAAGAACACTGAAGCTTTCTTT. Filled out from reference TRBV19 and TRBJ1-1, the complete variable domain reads DGGITQSPKYLFRKEGQNVTLSCEQNLNHDAMYWYRQDPGQGLRLIYYSQIVNDFQKGDIAEGYSVSREKKESFPLTVTSAQKNPTAFYLCASSNRDTVKNTEAFFGQGTRLTVV.

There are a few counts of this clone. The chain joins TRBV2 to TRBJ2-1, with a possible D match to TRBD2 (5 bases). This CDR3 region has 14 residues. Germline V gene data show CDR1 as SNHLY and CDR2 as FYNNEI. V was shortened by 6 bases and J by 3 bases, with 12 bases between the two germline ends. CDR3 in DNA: TGTGCCAGCAGGTCGGAGGCCTACTACAATGAGCAGTTCTTC. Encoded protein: CASRSEAYYNEQFF. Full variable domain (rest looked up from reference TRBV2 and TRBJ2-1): EPEVTQTPSHQVTQMGQEVILRCVPISNHLYFYWYRQILGQKVEFLVSFYNNEISEKSEIFDDQFSVERPDGSNFTLKIRSTKLEDSAMYFCASRSEAYYNEQFFGPGTRLTVL.

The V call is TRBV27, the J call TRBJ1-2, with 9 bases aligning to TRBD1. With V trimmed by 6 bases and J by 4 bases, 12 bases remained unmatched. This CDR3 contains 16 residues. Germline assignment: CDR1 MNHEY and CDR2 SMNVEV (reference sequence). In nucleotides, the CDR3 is TGTGCCAGCAGGAACGACAGGGGGAACAATGGCTATGGCTACACCTTC. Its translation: CASRNDRGNNGYGYTF.

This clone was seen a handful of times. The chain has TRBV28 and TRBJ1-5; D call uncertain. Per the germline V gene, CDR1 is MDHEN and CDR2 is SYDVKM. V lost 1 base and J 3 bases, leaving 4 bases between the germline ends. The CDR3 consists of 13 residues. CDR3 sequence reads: CASSLFLNQPQHF. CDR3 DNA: TGTGCCAGCAGTTTATTCCTCAATCAGCCCCAGCATTTT.

CDR3 DNA sequence: TGTGCCACCGCCCCGGGACTAGCGGGAGAAGAGACCCAGTACTTC. It encodes CATAPGLAGEETQYF. This chain connects TRBV15 to TRBJ2-5; 14 bases fit TRBD2. The CDR3 length is 15 residues. Germline lookup yields CDR1 LNHNV and CDR2 YYDKDF (reference sequence). Trimming removed 8 bases from V and 3 bases from J; junction bases left unmatched: 5.

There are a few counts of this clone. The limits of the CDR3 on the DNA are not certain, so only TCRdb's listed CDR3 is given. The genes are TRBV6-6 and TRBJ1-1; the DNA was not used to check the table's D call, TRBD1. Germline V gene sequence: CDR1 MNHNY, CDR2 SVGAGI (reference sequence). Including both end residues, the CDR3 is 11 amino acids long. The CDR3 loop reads CASMVGHGSFF.

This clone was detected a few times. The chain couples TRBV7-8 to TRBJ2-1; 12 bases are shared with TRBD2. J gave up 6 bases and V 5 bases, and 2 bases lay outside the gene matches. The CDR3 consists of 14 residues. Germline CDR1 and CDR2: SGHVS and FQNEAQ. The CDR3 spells CASSGLAGPNEQFF. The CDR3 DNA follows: TGTGCCAGCAGCGGACTAGCGGGACCCAATGAGCAGTTCTTC. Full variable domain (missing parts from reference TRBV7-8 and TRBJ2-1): GAGVSQSPRYKVAKRGQDVALRCDPISGHVSLFWYQQALGQGPEFLTYFQNEAQLDKSGLPSDRFFAERPEGSVSTLKIQRTQQEDSAVYLCASSGLAGPNEQFFGPGTRLTVL.